Detailed here is one T cell receptor beta chain. The antigen is unknown. Losses at the gene ends were 4 bases for V and 0 bases for J; bases not matched to a gene: 14. Germline V gene sequence: CDR1 SGHVS, CDR2 FNYEAQ. The CDR3 is 19 residues long. The data originate from a study of T cell clones after liver transplantation. Study overall: Timepoints were pre-transplant, pre-withdrawal, and after withdrawal was completed or failed. Regarding the study as a whole: Post-transplant time points were not standardized, so conclusions are preliminary.

TCRdb's copy holds only in-frame clones and misses some; the assay was immunoSEQ multiplex PCR. Found here are about 20,000 clones, 65% to 85% of them singletons; the top ten hold 35% to 45%. This clonotype was sampled from a human patient who received a liver transplant. Some of these T cells may belong to the graft donor. This specimen was CD8+ T cells from blood, taken about 56 months after liver transplant. J is TRBJ1-3 and V is TRBV7-6; 8 bases agree with TRBD1. In DNA, the CDR3 is TGTGCCAGCAGCTCACCCCCGGGACAGGAAAGCTACTCTGGAAACACCATATATTTT. Translated, it gives CASSSPPGQESYSGNTIYF.